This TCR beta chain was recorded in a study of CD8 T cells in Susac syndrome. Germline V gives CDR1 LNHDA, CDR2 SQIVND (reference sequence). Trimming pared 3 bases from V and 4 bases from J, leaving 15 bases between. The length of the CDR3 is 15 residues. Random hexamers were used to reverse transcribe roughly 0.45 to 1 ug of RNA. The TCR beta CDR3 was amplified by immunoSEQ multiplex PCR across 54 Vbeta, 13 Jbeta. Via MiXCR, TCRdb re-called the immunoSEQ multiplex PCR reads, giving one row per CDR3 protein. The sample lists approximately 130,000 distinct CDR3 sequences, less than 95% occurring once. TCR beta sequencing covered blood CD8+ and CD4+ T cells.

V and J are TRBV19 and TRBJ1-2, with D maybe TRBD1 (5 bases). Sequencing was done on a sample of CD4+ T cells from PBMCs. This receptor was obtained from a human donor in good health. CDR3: CASSISSGTVYGYTF. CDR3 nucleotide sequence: TGTGCCAGTAGTATCTCTAGTGGGACCGTCTATGGCTACACCTTC.